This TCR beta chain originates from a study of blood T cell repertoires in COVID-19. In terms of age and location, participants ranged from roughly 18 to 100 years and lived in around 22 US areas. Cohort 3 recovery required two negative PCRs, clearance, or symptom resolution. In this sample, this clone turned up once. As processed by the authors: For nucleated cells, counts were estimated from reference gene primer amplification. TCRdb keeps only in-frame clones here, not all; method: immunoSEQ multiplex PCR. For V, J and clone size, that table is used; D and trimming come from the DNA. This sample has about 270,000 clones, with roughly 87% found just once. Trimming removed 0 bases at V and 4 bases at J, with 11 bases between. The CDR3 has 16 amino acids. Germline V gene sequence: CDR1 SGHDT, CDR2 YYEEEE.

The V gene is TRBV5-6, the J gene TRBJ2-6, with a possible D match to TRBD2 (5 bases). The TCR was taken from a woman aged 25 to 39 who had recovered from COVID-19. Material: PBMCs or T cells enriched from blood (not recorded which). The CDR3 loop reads CASSLAGWRGANVLTF. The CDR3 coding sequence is TGTGCCAGCAGCTTGGCCGGATGGAGGGGGGCCAACGTCCTGACTTTC.